This TCR beta chain comes out of a study of T cells after yellow fever vaccination. Per germline, CDR1 MNHEY and CDR2 SVGEGT. V shed 6 bases and J shed 5 bases, with 14 bases lying between them. CDR3 length: 14 residues. MiXCR was run by TCRdb on the 5' RACE reads, yielding one entry per CDR3 protein. The repertoire holds roughly 160,000 distinct CDR3 sequences, with more than 5.5% as singletons. This clonotype has ten or more counts. Its antigen remains unknown. General study points: Any FACS-sorted repertoire could hold abundant clonotypes that contaminate it from the bulk population.

The rearrangement joins TRBV6-2 or TRBV6-3 to TRBJ2-1; perhaps TRBD2 as D (6 bases). The material sequenced was CD4+ T cells sorted from PBMCs, taken 5 days after the first yellow fever vaccination. This TCR derives from a man younger than 30 who received the YFV17D yellow fever vaccine. The CDR3 protein is CASSSRGTHNEQFF. DNA of the CDR3: TGTGCCAGCAGCTCCCGGGGGACTCACAATGAGCAGTTCTTC.